The 8 T cell receptor beta chains below all came from one sample that was sequenced in a study of shared clonotypes between healthy human individuals. Assay: immunoSEQ multiplex PCR; the TCRdb copy retains only in-frame clones and omits some. The table lists around 2.1 million clones, 90% to 96% of them singletons, with more than 0.1% in the top ten. Sequencing input: naive CD4+ T cells sorted from blood. The subset is: CD45RA+ positively selected. These receptors were obtained from a man aged 18 to 29 in good health.

The chain combines TRBV10-1 with TRBJ2-3; TRBD2 might be the D (6 bases). Germline V lookup: CDR1 WNHNN, CDR2 SYGVQD (reference sequence). The CDR3 has 11 residues. Trimming shortened V by 11 bases and J by 6 bases, and 12 bases separated the two germline ends. In DNA form, the CDR3 reads TGCGCCTTTCCGGGGGTTGATACGCAGTATTTT. Amino acids: CAFPGVDTQYF.

The chain has TRBV10-2 and TRBJ2-5; 7 bases match TRBD1. The CDR3 is 15 residues long. Germline V gives CDR1 WSHSY, CDR2 SAAADI. Trimming removed 2 bases from V and 5 bases from J; junction bases left unmatched: 8. CDR3 amino acids: CASSEPLRGFETQYF. The CDR3 bases are TGCGCCAGCAGTGAGCCACTCAGGGGGTTTGAGACCCAGTACTTC.

The rearrangement uses TRBV28 and TRBJ2-5; 7 nucleotides match TRBD2. V lost 8 bases and J lost 3; bases outside the gene matches: 12. Germline assignment: CDR1 MDHEN and CDR2 SYDVKM. The CDR3 sequence is 15 residues long. The CDR3, as DNA: TGTGCCAGCCGTGGGGAGGGGAAGATGGAAGAGACCCAGTACTTC. Protein: CASRGEGKMEETQYF.

This chain connects TRBV2 to TRBJ1-1; D uncertain. The germline CDR1 and CDR2 sequences are SNHLY and FYNNEI. Trimming left V 6 bases short and J 3 bases short, with 17 bases between. CDR3 length equals 15 residues. The CDR3 is CASSPLEAKDTEAFF. The CDR3 DNA sequence: TGTGCCAGCAGCCCCTTGGAGGCCAAGGACACTGAAGCTTTCTTT.

The V and J genes are TRBV9 and TRBJ1-2, with D unclear. CDR1 is SGDLS, CDR2 YYNGEE, per germline. The CDR3 covers 16 residues. Between the trimmed V and J ends, which lost 2 bases and 8 bases, there was a span of 22 bases. The CDR3 region has the DNA TGTGCCAGCAGCGTCGCAGACCCACTGCAGATCGGCGGCTACACCTTC. Its protein is CASSVADPLQIGGYTF.

This chain uses TRBV29-1 with TRBJ2-3; D ambiguous. From germline, CDR1 is SQVTM and CDR2 ANQGSEA. The V and J ends lost 0 bases and 3 bases respectively, with 10 bases between them. The CDR3 runs to 14 residues. The CDR3 nucleotides read TGCAGCGTTGAAGATTGGGCCAGTACAGATACGCAGTATTTT. Its protein product is CSVEDWASTDTQYF.

The rearrangement uses TRBV10-3 and TRBJ1-3; D uncertain. Deletions cut 9 bases from V and 0 bases from J, with 6 bases between. The CDR3 is 12 amino acids. CDR1 is ENHRY and CDR2 is SYGVKD in the germline V gene. The CDR3 is CAILSSGNTIYF. The CDR3 DNA follows: TGTGCCATTTTAAGCTCTGGAAACACCATATATTTT.

The chain recombines TRBV5-1 with TRBJ2-1; 7 bases agree with TRBD2. This CDR3 contains 15 residues. V lost 4 bases and J lost 0; bases outside the gene matches: 4. The V gene's germline CDR1 is SGHRS and CDR2 YFSETQ. The CDR3, as DNA: TGCGCCAGCAGCGGCGGGAGTAGCTCCTACAATGAGCAGTTCTTC. Translated, it gives CASSGGSSSYNEQFF.